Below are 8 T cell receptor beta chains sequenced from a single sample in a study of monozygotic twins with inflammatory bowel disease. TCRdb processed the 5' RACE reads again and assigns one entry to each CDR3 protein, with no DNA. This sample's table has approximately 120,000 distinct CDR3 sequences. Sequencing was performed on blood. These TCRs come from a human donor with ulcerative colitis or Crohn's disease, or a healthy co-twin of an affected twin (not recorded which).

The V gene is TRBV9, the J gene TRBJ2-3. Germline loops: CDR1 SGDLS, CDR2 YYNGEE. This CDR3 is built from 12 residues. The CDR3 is CASSIGGDTQYF.

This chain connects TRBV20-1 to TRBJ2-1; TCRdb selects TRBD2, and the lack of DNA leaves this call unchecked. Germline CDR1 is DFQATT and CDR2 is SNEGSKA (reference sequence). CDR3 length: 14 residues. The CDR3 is CSARGGTSFDEQFF.

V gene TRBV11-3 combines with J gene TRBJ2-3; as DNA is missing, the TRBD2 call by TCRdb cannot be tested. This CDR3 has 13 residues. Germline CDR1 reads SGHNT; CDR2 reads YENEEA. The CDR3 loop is CATTSGSTDTQYF.

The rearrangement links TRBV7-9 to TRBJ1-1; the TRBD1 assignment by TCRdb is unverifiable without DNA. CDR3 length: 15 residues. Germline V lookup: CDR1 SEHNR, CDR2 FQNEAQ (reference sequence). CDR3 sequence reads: CASSPSGGKVTEAFF.

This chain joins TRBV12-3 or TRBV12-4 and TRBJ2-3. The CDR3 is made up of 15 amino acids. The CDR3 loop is CASSFGRSRTDTQYF.

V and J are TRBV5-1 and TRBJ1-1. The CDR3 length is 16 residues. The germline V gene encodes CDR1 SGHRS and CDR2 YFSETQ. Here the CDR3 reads CASSSIALTTNTEAFF.

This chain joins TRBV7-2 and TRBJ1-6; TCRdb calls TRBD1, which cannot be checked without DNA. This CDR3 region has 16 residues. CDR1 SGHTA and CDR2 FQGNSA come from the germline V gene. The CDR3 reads CASSLKGPIYNSPLHF. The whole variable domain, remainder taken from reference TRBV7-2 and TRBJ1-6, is GAGVSQSPSNKVTEKGKDVELRCDPISGHTALYWYRQSLGQGLEFLIYFQGNSAPDKSGLPSDRFSAERTGGSVSTLTIQRTQQEDSAVYLCASSLKGPIYNSPLHFGNGTRLTVT.

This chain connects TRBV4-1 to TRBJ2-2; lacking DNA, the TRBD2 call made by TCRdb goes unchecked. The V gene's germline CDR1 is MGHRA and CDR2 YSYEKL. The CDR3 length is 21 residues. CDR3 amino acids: CASSQRVLGTSGSVYTGELFF.